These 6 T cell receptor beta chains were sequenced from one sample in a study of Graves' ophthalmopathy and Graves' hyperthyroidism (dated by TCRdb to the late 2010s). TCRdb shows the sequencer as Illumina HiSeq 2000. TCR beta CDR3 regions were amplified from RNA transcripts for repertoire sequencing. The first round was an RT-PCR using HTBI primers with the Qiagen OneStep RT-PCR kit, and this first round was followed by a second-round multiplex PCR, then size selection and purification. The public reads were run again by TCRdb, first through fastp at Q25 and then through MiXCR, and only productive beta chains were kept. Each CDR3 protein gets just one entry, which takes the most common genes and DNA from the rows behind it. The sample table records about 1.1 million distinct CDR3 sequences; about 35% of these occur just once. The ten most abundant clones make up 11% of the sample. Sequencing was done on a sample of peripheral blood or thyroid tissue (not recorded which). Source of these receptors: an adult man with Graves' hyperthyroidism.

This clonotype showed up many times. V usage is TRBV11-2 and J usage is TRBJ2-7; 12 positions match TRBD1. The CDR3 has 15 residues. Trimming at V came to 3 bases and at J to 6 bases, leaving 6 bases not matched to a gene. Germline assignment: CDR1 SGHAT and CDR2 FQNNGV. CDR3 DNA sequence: TGTGCCAGCAGCTTCCGGGACAGGGGGCAAGGCGAGCAGTACTTC. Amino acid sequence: CASSFRDRGQGEQYF.

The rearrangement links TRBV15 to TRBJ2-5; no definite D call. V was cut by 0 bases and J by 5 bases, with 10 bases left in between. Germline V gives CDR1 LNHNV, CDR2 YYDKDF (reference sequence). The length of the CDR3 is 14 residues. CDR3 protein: CATSRDEAGETQYF. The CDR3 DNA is TGTGCCACCAGCAGAGATGAGGCCGGGGAGACCCAGTACTTC.

CDR3 nucleotides: TGTGCCACCAGTGATACAACGGCAGGGACGAGCCGAGCCTTCTTT. Translation: CATSDTTAGTSRAFF. This chain connects TRBV24-1 to TRBJ1-1, with D perhaps matching TRBD1 (5 bases). This CDR3 has 15 amino acids. Trimming shortened V by 3 bases and J by 14 bases, and 24 bases separated the two germline ends. Germline CDR1 reads KGHDR; CDR2 reads SFDVKD.

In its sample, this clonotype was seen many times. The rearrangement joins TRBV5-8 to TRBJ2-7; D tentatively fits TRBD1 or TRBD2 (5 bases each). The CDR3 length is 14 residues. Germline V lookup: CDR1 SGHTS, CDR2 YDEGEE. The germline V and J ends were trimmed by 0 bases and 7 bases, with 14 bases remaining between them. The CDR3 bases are TGTGCCAGCAGCTTGGCGGGACCCCTCCGGGAGCAGTACTTC. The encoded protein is CASSLAGPLREQYF.

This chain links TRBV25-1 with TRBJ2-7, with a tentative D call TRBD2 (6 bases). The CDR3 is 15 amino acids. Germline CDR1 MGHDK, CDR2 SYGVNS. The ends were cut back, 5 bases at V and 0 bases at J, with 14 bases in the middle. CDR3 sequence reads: CASSPYSGSSYEQYF. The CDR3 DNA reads TGTGCCAGCAGTCCATATAGCGGAAGCTCCTACGAGCAGTACTTC.

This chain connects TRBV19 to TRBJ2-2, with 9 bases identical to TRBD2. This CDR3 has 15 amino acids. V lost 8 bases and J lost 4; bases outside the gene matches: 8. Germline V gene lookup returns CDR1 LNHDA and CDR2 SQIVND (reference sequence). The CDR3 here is CASFVSGSPTGELFF. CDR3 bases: TGTGCCAGTTTTGTTAGCGGGAGCCCCACCGGGGAGCTGTTTTTT.